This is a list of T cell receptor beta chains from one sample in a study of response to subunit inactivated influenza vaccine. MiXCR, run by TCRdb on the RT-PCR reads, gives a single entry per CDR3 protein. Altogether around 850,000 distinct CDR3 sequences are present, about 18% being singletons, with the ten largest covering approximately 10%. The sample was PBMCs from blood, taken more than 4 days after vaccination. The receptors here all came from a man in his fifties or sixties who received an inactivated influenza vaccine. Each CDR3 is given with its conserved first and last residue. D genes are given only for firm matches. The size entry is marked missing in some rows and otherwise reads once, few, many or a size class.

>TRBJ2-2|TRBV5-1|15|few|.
CASSKTQGNTGELFF
TGCGCCAGCAGCAAAACTCAGGGGAACACCGGGGAGCTGTTTTTT
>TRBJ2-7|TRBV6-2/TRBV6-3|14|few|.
CASSYRGLNYEQYF
TGTGCCAGCAGTTACCGAGGGCTTAACTACGAGCAGTACTTC
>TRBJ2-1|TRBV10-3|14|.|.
CAISGEGARNEQFF
TGTGCCATCAGTGGGGAGGGGGCGAGGAATGAGCAGTTCTTC
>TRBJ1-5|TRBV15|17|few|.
CATSRERVSHSNQPQHF
TGTGCCACCAGCAGAGAAAGGGTCAGTCATAGCAATCAGCCCCAGCATTTT
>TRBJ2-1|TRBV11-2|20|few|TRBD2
CASSPRTSGGALFPYNEQFF
TGTGCCAGCAGCCCCCGGACTAGCGGGGGGGCCCTCTTCCCCTACAATGAGCAGTTCTTC
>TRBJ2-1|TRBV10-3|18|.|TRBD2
CATTDGPRTSGQYNEQFF
TGTGCCACCACCGACGGGCCCCGGACTAGCGGGCAATACAATGAGCAGTTCTTC
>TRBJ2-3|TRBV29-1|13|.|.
CSVAGTVTDTQYF
TGCAGCGTGGCCGGGACCGTCACAGATACGCAGTATTTT
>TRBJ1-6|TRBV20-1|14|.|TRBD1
CSASQTGGNSPLHF
TGCAGTGCTAGCCAGACAGGGGGTAATTCACCCCTCCACTTT
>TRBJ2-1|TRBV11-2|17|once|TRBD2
CASSLYPGTSEINEQFF
TGTGCCAGCAGCCTCTATCCCGGGACTAGCGAGATCAATGAGCAGTTCTTC
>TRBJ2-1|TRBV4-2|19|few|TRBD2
CASSQAGVRLAGGYNEQFF
TGTGCCAGCAGCCAAGCCGGTGTGAGACTAGCGGGAGGGTACAATGAGCAGTTCTTC
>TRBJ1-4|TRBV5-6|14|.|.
CASSLVGANEKLFF
TGTGCCAGCAGCTTGGTGGGGGCTAATGAAAAACTGTTTTTT
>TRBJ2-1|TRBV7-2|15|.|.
CASSLVAGRTNEQFF
TGTGCCAGCAGCTTAGTAGCAGGGAGAACGAATGAGCAGTTCTTC
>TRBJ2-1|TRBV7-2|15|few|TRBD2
CASSLDSGSRYEQFF
TGTGCCAGCAGCTTAGATAGCGGGAGTCGGTATGAGCAGTTCTTC
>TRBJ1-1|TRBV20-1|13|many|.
CSAPGQRNTEAFF
TGCAGTGCACCGGGACAACGGAACACTGAAGCTTTCTTT
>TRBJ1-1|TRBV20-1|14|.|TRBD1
CSADAGQGRTEAFF
TGCAGTGCTGACGCCGGACAGGGGCGGACTGAAGCTTTCTTT
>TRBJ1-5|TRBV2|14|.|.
CASSELDSNQPQHF
TGTGCCAGCAGTGAACTGGATAGCAATCAGCCCCAGCATTTT
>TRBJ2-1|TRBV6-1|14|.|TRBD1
CASSTTGLFGEQFF
TGTGCCAGCAGTACGACAGGGCTTTTCGGTGAGCAGTTCTTC
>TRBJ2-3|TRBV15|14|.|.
CATSTPVRENTQYF
TGTGCCACCAGCACCCCCGTGCGAGAAAATACGCAGTATTTT
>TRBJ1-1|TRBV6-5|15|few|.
CASSFDRNHNTEAFF
TGTGCCAGCAGTTTTGACAGGAATCACAACACTGAAGCTTTCTTT
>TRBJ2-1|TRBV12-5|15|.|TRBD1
CASGLGQGSGNEQFF
TGTGCTAGTGGTTTGGGACAGGGATCGGGGAATGAGCAGTTCTTC
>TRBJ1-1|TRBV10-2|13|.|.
CASSVARNTEAFF
TGCGCCAGCAGTGTAGCGAGGAACACTGAAGCTTTCTTT
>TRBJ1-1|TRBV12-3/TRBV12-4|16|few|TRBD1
CASSIRDRIWNTEAFF
TGTGCCAGCAGTATCCGGGACAGGATTTGGAACACTGAAGCTTTCTTT
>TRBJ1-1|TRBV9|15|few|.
CASSVGLARNTEAFF
TGTGCCAGCAGCGTAGGTCTCGCACGGAACACTGAAGCTTTCTTT
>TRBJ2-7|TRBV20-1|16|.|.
CSARDPGGQRGYEQYF
TGCAGTGCTAGAGATCCGGGTGGGCAGAGGGGCTACGAGCAGTACTTC
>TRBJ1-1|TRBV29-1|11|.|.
CSVGVRTEAFF
TGCAGCGTTGGGGTTAGGACTGAAGCTTTCTTT
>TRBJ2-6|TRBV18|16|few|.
CASSPGPPSGANVLTF
TGTGCCAGCTCACCAGGGCCCCCCTCTGGGGCCAACGTCCTGACTTTC
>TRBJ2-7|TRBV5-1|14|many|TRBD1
CASSKPGQSYEQYF
TGCGCCAGCAGCAAACCGGGACAGTCATACGAGCAGTACTTC
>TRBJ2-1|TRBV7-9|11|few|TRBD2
CSSSQGTSGIF
TGTTCCAGCAGTCAAGGGACTAGCGGGATCTTC